This TCR beta chain is from a study of shared clonotypes between healthy human individuals. Overall study findings and caveats: For sorted subsets, rarefaction showed incomplete sequencing despite large depth.

V lost 3 bases to trimming and J lost 0 bases; unmatched junction nucleotides: 5. The CDR3 totals 15 residues. Germline CDR1 reads MGHRA; CDR2 reads YSYEKL. Profiled with immunoSEQ multiplex PCR; TCRdb holds only in-frame clones, not every one. Among just over 2,000,000 clones listed, 85% to 95% were seen once. Concerning this clone itself: Its antigen remains unidentified.

The sequenced sample consisted of naive CD4+ T cells sorted from blood. Subset in this sample: CD45RA+ positively selected. The chain couples TRBV4-1 to TRBJ2-7; 7 bases align to TRBD1. The receptor was derived from a man between 18 and 35 years old in good health. The CDR3 is CASSHTGVNSYEQYF. The CDR3 DNA reads as TGCGCCAGCAGCCATACAGGGGTCAACTCCTACGAGCAGTACTTC.